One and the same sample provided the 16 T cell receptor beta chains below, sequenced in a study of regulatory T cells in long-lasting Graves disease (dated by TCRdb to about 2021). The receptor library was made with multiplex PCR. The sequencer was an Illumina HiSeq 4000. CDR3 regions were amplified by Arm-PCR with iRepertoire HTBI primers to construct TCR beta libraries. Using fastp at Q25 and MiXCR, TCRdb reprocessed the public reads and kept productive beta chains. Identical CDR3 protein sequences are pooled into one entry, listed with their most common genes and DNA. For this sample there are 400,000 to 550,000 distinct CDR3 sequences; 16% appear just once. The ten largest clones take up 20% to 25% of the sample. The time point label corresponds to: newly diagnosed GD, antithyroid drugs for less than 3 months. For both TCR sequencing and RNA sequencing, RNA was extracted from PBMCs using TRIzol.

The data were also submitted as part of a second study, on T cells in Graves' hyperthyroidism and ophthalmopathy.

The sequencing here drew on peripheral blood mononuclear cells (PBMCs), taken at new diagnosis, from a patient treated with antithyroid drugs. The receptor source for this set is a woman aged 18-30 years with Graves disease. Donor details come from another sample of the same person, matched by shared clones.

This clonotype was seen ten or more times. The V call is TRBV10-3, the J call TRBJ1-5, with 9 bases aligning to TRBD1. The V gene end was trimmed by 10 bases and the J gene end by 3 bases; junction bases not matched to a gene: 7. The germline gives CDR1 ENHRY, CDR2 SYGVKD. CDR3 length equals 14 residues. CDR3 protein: CASHGQGHNQPQHF. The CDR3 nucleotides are TGTGCCAGTCACGGACAGGGGCACAATCAGCCCCAGCATTTT.

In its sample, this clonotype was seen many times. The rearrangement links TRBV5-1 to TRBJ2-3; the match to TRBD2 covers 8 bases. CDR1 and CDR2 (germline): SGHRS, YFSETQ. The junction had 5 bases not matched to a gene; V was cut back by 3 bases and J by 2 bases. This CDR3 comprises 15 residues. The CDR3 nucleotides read TGCGCCAGCAGCTCCCGGACTAGCTACACAGATACGCAGTATTTT. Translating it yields CASSSRTSYTDTQYF.

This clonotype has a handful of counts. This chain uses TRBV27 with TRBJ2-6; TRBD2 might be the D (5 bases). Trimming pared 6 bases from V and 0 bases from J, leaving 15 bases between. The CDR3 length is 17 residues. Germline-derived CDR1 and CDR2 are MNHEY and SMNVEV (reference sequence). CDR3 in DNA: TGTGCCAGCAGCTGGAGGTACCCGAGCTCTGGGGCCAACGTCCTGACTTTC. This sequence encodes CASSWRYPSSGANVLTF.

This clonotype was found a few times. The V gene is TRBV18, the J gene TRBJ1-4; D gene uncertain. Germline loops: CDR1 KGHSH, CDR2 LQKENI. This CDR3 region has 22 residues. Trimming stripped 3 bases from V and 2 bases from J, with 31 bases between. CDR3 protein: CASSPGRILRDKKGGTNEKLFF. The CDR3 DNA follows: TGTGCCAGCTCACCGGGGAGAATTCTTCGGGATAAGAAGGGCGGCACTAATGAAAAACTGTTTTTT.

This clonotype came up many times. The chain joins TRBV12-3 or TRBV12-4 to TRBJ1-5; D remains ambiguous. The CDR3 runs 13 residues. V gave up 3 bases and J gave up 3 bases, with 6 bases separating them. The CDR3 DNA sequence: TGTGCCAGCAGTTTCTTAACCAATCAGCCCCAGCATTTT. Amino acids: CASSFLTNQPQHF.

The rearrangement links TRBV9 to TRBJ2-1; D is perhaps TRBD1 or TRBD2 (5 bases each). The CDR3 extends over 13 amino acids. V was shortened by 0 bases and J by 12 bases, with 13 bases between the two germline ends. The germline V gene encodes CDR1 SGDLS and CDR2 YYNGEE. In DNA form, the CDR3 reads TGTGCCAGCAGCGTAGGTGGGACCTCACCGCAGTTCTTC. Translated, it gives CASSVGGTSPQFF. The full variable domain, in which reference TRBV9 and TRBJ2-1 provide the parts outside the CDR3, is DSGVTQTPKHLITATGQRVTLRCSPRSGDLSVYWYQQSLDQGLQFLIQYYNGEERAKGNILERFSAQQFPDLHSELNLSSLELGDSALYFCASSVGGTSPQFFGPGTRLTVL.

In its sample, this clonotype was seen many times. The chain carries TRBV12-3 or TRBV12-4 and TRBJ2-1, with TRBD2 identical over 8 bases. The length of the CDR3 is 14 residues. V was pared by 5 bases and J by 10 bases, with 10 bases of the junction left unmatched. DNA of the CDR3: TGTGCCAGCAGTAGTTTAGCGGGAACCAACGAGCAGTTCTTC. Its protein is CASSSLAGTNEQFF.

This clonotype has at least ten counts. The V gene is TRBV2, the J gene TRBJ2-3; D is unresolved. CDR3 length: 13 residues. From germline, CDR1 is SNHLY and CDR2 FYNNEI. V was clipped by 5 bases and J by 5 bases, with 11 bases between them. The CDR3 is CASSPDQKDTQYF. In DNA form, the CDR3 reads TGTGCCAGCAGTCCAGACCAAAAAGATACGCAGTATTTT.

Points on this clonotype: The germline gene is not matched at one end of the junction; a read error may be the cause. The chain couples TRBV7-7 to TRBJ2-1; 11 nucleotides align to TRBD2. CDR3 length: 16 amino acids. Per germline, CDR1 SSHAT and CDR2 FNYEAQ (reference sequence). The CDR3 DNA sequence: TGTGCTAGCAGCCCAGGACTAGCGGGTTTTGACAATGAGCAGTTCTTC. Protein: CASSPGLAGFDNEQFF.

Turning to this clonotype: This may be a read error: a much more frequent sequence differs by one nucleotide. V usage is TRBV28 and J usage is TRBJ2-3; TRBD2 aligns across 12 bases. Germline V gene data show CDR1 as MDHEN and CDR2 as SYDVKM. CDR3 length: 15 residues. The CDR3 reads CASSFLAGGPDMQYF. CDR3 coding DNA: TGTGCCAGCAGTTTCCTAGCGGGAGGGCCAGATATGCAGTATTTT.

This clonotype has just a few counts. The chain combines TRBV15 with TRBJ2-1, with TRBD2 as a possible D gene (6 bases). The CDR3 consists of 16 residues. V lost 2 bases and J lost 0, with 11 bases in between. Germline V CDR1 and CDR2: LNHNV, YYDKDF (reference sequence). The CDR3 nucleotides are TGTGCCACCAGCAGAAAAGCGGGTCCCTCCTACAATGAGCAGTTCTTC. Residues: CATSRKAGPSYNEQFF.

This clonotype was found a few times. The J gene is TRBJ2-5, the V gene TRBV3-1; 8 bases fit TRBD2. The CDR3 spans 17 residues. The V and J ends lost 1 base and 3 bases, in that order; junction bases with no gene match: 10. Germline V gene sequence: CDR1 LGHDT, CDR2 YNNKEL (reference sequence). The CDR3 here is CASSQGTFRGGEETQYF. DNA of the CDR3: TGTGCCAGCAGCCAAGGGACTTTCCGGGGGGGAGAAGAGACCCAGTACTTC.

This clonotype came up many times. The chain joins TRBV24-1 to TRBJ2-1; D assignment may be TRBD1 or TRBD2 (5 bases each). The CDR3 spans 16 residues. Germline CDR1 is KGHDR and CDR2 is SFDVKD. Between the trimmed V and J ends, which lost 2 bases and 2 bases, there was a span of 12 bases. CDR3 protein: CATSDSRDGTYNEQFF. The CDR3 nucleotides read TGTGCCACCAGTGATTCCCGGGACGGAACCTACAATGAGCAGTTCTTC.

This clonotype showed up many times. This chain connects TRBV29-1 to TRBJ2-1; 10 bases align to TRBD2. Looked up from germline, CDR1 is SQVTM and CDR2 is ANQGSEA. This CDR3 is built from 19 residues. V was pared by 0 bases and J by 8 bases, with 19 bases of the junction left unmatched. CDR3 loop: CSVEERLAGVGDGWYEQFF. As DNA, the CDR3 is TGCAGCGTTGAAGAACGGCTAGCGGGAGTAGGAGATGGTTGGTATGAGCAGTTCTTC.

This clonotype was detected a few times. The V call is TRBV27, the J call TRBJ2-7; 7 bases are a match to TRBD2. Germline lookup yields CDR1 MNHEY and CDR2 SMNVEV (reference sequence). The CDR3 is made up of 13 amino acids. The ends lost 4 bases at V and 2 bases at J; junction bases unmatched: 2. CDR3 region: CASSWGGTYEQYF. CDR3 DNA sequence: TGTGCCAGCAGTTGGGGGGGGACCTACGAGCAGTACTTC.

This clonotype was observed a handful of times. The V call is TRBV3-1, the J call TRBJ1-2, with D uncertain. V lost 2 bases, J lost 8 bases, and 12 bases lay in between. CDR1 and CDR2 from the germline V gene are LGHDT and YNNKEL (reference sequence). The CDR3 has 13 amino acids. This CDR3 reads CASSQRPGVGYTF. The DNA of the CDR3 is TGTGCCAGCAGCCAACGCCCCGGGGTAGGCTACACCTTC. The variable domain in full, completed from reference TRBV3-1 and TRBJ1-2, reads DTAVSQTPKYLVTQMGNDKSIKCEQNLGHDTMYWYKQDSKKFLKIMFSYNNKELIINETVPNRFSPKSPDKAHLNLHINSLELGDSAVYFCASSQRPGVGYTFGSGTRLTVV.